A selection of T cell receptor beta chains follows, all from one sample in a study of memory CD4+ T cells and cytomegalovirus serostatus. Clones were read by immunoSEQ multiplex PCR, and TCRdb kept only the in-frame ones, dropping some. The data contain tens of thousands of clones, roughly 82% of them singletons. The material sequenced was memory CD4+ T cells from blood. These TCRs come from an adult in good health and CMV-seronegative. CDR3s leave out the opening cysteine and the closing phenylalanine or tryptophan. The order of the fields is J gene, V gene, CDR3 length, CDR3 protein.

>TRBJ1-1|TRBV7-3|12
ASSLGRMNTEAF
>TRBJ2-1|TRBV5-1|10
ASSDTSNEQF
>TRBJ2-2|TRBV19|14
ASSIGQGWDTGELF
>TRBJ1-4|TRBV4-1|14
ASSQAPGGNHEKLF
>TRBJ2-3|TRBV9|14
ASSAGLAGSTDTQY
>TRBJ2-7|TRBV10-3|13
AIRSGTGSPYEQY
>TRBJ1-1|TRBV5-1|12
ASSSSESYTEAF
>TRBJ2-3|TRBV11-2|13
ASSPRGRLTDTQY
>TRBJ2-7|TRBV18|14
ASSPEQRGVGGEQY
>TRBJ2-2|TRBV7-9|15
ASSPRAGGTRTGELF
>TRBJ2-4|TRBV15|12
ATSPRDGKNIQY